This entry lists 5 T cell receptor beta chains sequenced from one sample in a study of sequential checkpoint blockade in melanoma. Sequencing was performed with immunoSEQ multiplex PCR; in TCRdb, only in-frame clones are kept and a portion is missing. Of 13,000 to 15,000 clones detected, 55% to 75% appear once; the ten largest clones hold around 32%. Treatment given: randomized to nivolumab then ipilimumab (arm A) or the reverse (arm B). The input for sequencing was CD8+ T cells sorted from blood (inferred from file names), taken from a patient given nivolumab and ipilimumab in sequence. These receptor sequences come from a human donor with melanoma.

The chain uses TRBV5-6 and TRBJ2-7; the match to TRBD1 covers 10 bases. The junction had 11 bases not matched to a gene; V was cut back by 2 bases and J by 0 bases. The germline V gene encodes CDR1 SGHDT and CDR2 YYEEEE. The CDR3 is made up of 18 amino acids. The CDR3 loop reads CASSLAPGQGSVSYEQYF. In nucleotides, the CDR3 is TGTGCCAGCAGCTTAGCGCCGGGACAGGGGTCGGTCTCCTACGAGCAGTACTTC. Drawing the rest from reference TRBV5-6 and TRBJ2-7, the complete variable domain is DAGVTQSPTHLIKTRGQQVTLRCSPKSGHDTVSWYQQALGQGPQFIFQYYEEEERQRGNFPDRFSGHQFPNYSSELNVNALLLGDSALYLCASSLAPGQGSVSYEQYFGPGTRLTVT.

Points on this clone: Compared with germline, one end of the junction differs, possibly owing to a read error. This sequence joins TRBV6-6 and TRBJ1-4, with D possibly being TRBD1 (5 bases). Germline V gene lookup returns CDR1 MNHNY and CDR2 SVGAGI (reference sequence). CDR3 length: 14 residues. In DNA form, the CDR3 reads TGTGCCAGCAGTTACTCGAGGTTACAGGAAATACTGTTTTTT. As protein: CASSYSRLQEILFF.

Here the CDR3 DNA reads TGTGCCAGCAGCCCTCAACTATTGACCGGGGAGCTGTTTTTT. Translated: CASSPQLLTGELFF. J is TRBJ2-2 and V is TRBV7-6; D is uncertain. Trimming left V 5 bases short and J 5 bases short, with 12 bases between. This CDR3 contains 14 residues. Germline V gene lookup returns CDR1 SGHVS and CDR2 FNYEAQ.

The chain has TRBV4-3 and TRBJ2-1; TRBD2 matches at 10 bases. The V and J ends lost 2 bases and 6 bases, in that order; junction bases with no gene match: 7. CDR1 LGHNA and CDR2 YSLEER come from the germline V gene. The CDR3 is made up of 16 amino acids. The CDR3 DNA sequence: TGCGCCAGCAGCCAATTTTGGGCTAGCGGGAGCAATGAGCAGTTCTTC. Translating gives CASSQFWASGSNEQFF.

The chain couples TRBV5-6 to TRBJ1-1; the D is unclear. The CDR3 runs to 16 residues. Germline V gene sequence: CDR1 SGHDT, CDR2 YYEEEE. V lost 0 bases, J lost 2 bases, and 14 bases lay in between. The CDR3 DNA sequence: TGTGCCAGCAGCTTGGGGAGGCATAGCGACAACACTGAAGCTTTCTTT. Translation: CASSLGRHSDNTEAFF.